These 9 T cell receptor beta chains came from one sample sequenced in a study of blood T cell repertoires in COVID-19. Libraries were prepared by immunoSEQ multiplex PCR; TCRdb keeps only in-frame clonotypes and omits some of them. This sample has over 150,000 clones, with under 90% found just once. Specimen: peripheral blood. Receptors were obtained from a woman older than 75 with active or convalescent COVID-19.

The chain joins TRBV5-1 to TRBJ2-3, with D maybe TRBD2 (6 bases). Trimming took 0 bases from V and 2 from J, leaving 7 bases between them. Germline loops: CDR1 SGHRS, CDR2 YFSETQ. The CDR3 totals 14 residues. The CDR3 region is CASSLGRATDTQYF. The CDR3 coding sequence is TGCGCCAGCAGCTTGGGGAGGGCCACAGATACGCAGTATTTT.

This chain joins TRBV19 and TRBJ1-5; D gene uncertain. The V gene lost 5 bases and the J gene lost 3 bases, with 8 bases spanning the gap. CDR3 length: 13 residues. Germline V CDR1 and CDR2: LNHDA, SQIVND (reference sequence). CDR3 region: CASSRQINQPQHF. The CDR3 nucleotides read TGTGCCAGTAGTCGCCAGATCAATCAGCCCCAGCATTTT. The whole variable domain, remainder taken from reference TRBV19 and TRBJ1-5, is DGGITQSPKYLFRKEGQNVTLSCEQNLNHDAMYWYRQDPGQGLRLIYYSQIVNDFQKGDIAEGYSVSREKKESFPLTVTSAQKNPTAFYLCASSRQINQPQHFGDGTRLSIL.

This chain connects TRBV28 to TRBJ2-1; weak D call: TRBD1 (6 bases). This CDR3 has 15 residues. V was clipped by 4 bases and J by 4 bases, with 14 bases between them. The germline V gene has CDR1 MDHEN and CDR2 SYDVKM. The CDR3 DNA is TGTGCCAGCAGTTCGCAGGGGTTGGGGTACAATGAGCAGTTCTTC. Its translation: CASSSQGLGYNEQFF.

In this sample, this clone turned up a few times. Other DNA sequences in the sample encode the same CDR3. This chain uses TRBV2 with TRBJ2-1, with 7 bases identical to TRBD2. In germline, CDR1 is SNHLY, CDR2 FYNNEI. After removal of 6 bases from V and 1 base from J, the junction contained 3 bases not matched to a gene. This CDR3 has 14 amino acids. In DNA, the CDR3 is TGTGCCAGCAGCGGGGGGACGTCCTACAATGAGCAGTTCTTC. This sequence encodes CASSGGTSYNEQFF.

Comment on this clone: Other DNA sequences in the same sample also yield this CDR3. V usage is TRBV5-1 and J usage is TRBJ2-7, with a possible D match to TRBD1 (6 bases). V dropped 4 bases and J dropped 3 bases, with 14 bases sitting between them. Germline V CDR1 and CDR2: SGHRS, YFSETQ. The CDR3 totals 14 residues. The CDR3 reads CASSLADRNYEQYF. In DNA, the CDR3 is TGCGCCAGCAGCCTCGCCGACAGGAACTACGAGCAGTACTTC.

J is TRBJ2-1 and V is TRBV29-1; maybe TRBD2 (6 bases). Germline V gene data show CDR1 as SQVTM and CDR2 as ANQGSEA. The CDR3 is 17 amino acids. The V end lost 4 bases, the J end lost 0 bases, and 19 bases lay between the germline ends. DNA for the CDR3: TGCAGCGTTGGAAAGCTGGGCGGGGTAAGCTCCTACAATGAGCAGTTCTTC. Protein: CSVGKLGGVSSYNEQFF.

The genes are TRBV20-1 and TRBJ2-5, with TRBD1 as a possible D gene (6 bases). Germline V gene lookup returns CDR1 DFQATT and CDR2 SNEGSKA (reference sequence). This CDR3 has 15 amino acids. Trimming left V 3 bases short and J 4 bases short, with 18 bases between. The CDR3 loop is CSASLMDSRGETQYF. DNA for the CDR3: TGCAGTGCTAGTTTAATGGACAGCCGGGGAGAGACCCAGTACTTC.

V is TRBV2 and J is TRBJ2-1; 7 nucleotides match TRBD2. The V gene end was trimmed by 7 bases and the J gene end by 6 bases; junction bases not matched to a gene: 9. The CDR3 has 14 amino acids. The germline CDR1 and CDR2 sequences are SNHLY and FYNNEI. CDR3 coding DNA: TGTGCCAGCAAGACTAGCTTGGGAATCAATGAGCAGTTCTTC. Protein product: CASKTSLGINEQFF.

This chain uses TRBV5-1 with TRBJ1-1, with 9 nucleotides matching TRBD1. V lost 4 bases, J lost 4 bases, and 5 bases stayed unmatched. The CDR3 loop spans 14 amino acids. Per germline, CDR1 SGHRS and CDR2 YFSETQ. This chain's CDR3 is CASSGQGSVTEAFF. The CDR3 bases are TGCGCCAGCAGCGGACAGGGGTCTGTCACTGAAGCTTTCTTT.